Listed below are T cell receptor beta chains from one sample, sequenced in a study of blood T cell repertoires in COVID-19. Sequenced by immunoSEQ multiplex PCR; TCRdb stores in-frame clones only, minus some. The sample shows about 81,000 clones, around 89% of them seen only once. The source material was peripheral blood. The receptors derive from a man between 65 and 79 years old with active or convalescent COVID-19. Each CDR3 is given with its conserved first and last residue. The order of the fields is V gene, J gene, D gene, clone size, CDR3 protein, CDR3 DNA. D genes are given only for firm matches. Clone size appears in some rows only: once, few, many, or a class for an expanded clone.

V: TRBV4-1
J: TRBJ2-7
D: TRBD1
size: -
CDR3: CASSQDRLRDRGREQYF
DNA: TGCGCCAGCAGCCAAGATAGACTCCGGGACAGGGGCCGCGAGCAGTACTTC

V: TRBV27
J: TRBJ1-6
D: -
size: -
CDR3: CASSPRGVAYNSPLHF
DNA: TGTGCCAGCAGCCCCCGGGGTGTGGCCTATAATTCACCCCTCCACTTT

V: TRBV5-1
J: TRBJ1-2
D: -
size: once
CDR3: CASSTPDSNYGYTF
DNA: TGCGCCAGCAGCACTCCAGACAGTAACTATGGCTACACCTTC

V: TRBV24-1
J: TRBJ1-1
D: -
size: -
CDR3: CATSAQGNTEAFF
DNA: TGTGCCACCAGTGCGCAGGGGAACACTGAAGCTTTCTTT

V: TRBV15
J: TRBJ1-2
D: -
size: -
CDR3: CATSRDGGNYGYTF
DNA: TGTGCCACCAGCAGAGATGGGGGGAACTATGGCTACACCTTC

V: TRBV7-2
J: TRBJ1-2
D: -
size: -
CDR3: CASSLGVRDTRGYTF
DNA: TGTGCCAGCAGCTTAGGCGTGAGGGACACGCGTGGCTACACCTTC

V: TRBV6-2/TRBV6-3
J: TRBJ2-7
D: -
size: -
CDR3: CASSHPIATGIGEQYF
DNA: TGTGCCAGCAGTCATCCTATAGCTACAGGTATCGGCGAGCAGTACTTC

V: TRBV11-2
J: TRBJ2-5
D: TRBD2
size: -
CDR3: CASSLDLAGGQTQYF
DNA: TGTGCCAGCAGCTTAGACCTAGCGGGGGGGCAGACCCAGTACTTC

V: TRBV7-6
J: TRBJ2-2
D: TRBD1
size: few
CDR3: CASSFYHWDRTTGELFF
DNA: TGTGCCAGCAGCTTTTATCATTGGGACAGGACCACCGGGGAGCTGTTTTTT

V: TRBV27
J: TRBJ1-1
D: -
size: -
CDR3: CASRVEGTRVNTEAFF
DNA: TGTGCCAGCAGGGTAGAGGGTACCCGGGTGAACACTGAAGCTTTCTTT

V: TRBV6-6
J: TRBJ1-2
D: TRBD1
size: once
CDR3: CASSYDRDRAGGYTF
DNA: TGTGCCAGCAGTTACGACCGGGACAGGGCAGGTGGCTACACCTTC